Given below is one TCR beta chain in context. PCR used 60 Vbeta primers and 13 Jbeta primers. Assay: immunoSEQ multiplex PCR; the TCRdb copy retains only in-frame clones and omits some. Of about 250,000 clones listed, 75% to 90% are singletons. This CDR3 comprises 19 residues. The entry originates in a study of cytomegalovirus exposure and HLA in healthy donors. Sample: PBMCs. The chain carries TRBV21-1 and TRBJ2-3; the table gives TRBD2 as D, unverified against the DNA. TRBV21-1 corresponds to a pseudogene. This clonotype originated in a girl aged 2 to 9 in good health and CMV-seronegative. In DNA, the CDR3 is TGTGCCAGCAGCAAAGTCAGATCATCAAATAGCGGGTTCACAGATACGCAGTATTTT. Encoded protein: CASSKVRSSNSGFTDTQYF.